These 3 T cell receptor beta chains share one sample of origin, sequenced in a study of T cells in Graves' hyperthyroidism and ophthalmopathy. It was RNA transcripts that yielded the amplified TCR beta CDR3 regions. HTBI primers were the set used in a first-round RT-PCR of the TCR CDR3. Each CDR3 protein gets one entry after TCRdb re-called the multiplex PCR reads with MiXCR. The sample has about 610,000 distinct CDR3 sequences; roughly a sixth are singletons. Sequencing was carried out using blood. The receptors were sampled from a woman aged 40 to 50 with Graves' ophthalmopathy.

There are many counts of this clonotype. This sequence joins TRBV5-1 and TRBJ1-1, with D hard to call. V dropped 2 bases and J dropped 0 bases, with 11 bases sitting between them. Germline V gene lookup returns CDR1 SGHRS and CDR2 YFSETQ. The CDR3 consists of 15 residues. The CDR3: CASSFQTGVNTEAFF. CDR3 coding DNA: TGCGCCAGCAGCTTCCAAACCGGGGTGAACACTGAAGCTTTCTTT.

The CDR3 spells CASSPQEEGGLFF. The DNA for the CDR3 is TGTGCCAGCAGCCCACAAGAGGAAGGGGGGTTGTTTTTT. The rearrangement links TRBV7-9 to TRBJ2-2; D possibly matches TRBD1 or TRBD2 (6 bases each). V was shortened by 5 bases and J by 15 bases, with 19 bases between the two germline ends. From germline, CDR1 is SEHNR and CDR2 FQNEAQ (reference sequence). The CDR3 has 13 residues.

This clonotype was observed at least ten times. The CDR3 DNA is TGTGCCAGCAGCTTAGGCAGGGACCCAGTGGTCGTATATGAAAAACTGTTTTTT. Translating it yields CASSLGRDPVVVYEKLFF. V is TRBV7-8 and J is TRBJ1-4; maybe TRBD1 (5 bases). Germline V CDR1 and CDR2: SGHVS, FQNEAQ. CDR3 length: 18 amino acids. V lost 1 base, J lost 6 bases, and 21 bases lay in between. The whole variable domain, filled in from reference TRBV7-8 and TRBJ1-4, reads GAGVSQSPRYKVAKRGQDVALRCDPISGHVSLFWYQQALGQGPEFLTYFQNEAQLDKSGLPSDRFFAERPEGSVSTLKIQRTQQEDSAVYLCASSLGRDPVVVYEKLFFGSGTQLSVL.